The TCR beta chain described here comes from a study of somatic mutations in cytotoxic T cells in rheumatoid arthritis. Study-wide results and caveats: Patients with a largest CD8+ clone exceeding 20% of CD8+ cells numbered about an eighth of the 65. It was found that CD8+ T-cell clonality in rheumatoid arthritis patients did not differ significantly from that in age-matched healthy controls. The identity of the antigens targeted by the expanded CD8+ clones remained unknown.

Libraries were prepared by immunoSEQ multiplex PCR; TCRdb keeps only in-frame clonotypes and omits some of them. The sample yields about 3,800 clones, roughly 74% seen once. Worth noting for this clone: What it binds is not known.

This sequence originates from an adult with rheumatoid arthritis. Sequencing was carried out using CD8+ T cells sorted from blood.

The CDR3 DNA reads TGTGCCAGCAGCCAAAGGCCGCAGGGCTACTCTGGAAACACCATATATTTT. It is translated as CASSQRPQGYSGNTIYF. The chain recombines TRBV4-2 with TRBJ1-3, with D tentatively TRBD1 (5 bases). Germline lookup yields CDR1 LGHNA and CDR2 YNFKEQ. The CDR3 totals 17 residues. Trimming pared 2 bases from V and 0 bases from J, leaving 14 bases between.